The 29 T cell receptor beta chains below were found in one sample sequenced in a study of identical twins. Via MiXCR, TCRdb re-called the 5' RACE reads, giving one row per CDR3 protein. The data show about 340,000 distinct CDR3 sequences, roughly an eighth seen once. These data also featured in a second study, about yellow fever vaccine responses in identical twins.

The sample taken for sequencing was CD8+ T cells sorted from blood. The source of these receptors is a woman under 30 in good health.

This clonotype has more than one count but fewer than ten. This sequence joins TRBV5-6 and TRBJ2-7, with D possibly TRBD2 on 6 matching bases. This CDR3 spans 13 amino acids. From germline, CDR1 is SGHDT and CDR2 YYEEEE. The V end was cut by 8 bases, the J end by 0 bases, with 12 bases between. The DNA of the CDR3 is TGTGCCAGTGGACCGGGGGACTCCTACGAGCAGTACTTC. It yields the protein CASGPGDSYEQYF.

This chain links TRBV20-1 with TRBJ2-3; D is unresolved. The germline V gene encodes CDR1 DFQATT and CDR2 SNEGSKA (reference sequence). This CDR3 has 13 residues. The germline V and J ends were trimmed by 3 bases and 1 base, with 8 bases remaining between them. Here the CDR3 DNA reads TGCAGTGCTAGGGCTCATGGCACAGATACGCAGTATTTT. This translates into CSARAHGTDTQYF.

This chain uses TRBV25-1 with TRBJ2-7, with D possibly TRBD1 on 5 matching bases. The CDR3 contains 15 residues. CDR1 is MGHDK and CDR2 is SYGVNS in the germline V gene. Trimming pared 4 bases from V and 1 base from J, leaving 14 bases between. CDR3 DNA sequence: TGTGCCAGCAGTGCCCGGCAGGGTACGTCCTACGAGCAGTACTTC. This encodes CASSARQGTSYEQYF.

This clonotype was counted a few times. The gene calls are TRBV3-1 and TRBJ1-4, with unresolved D. The germline V gene has CDR1 LGHDT and CDR2 YNNKEL (reference sequence). V lost 0 bases, J lost 4 bases, and 12 bases lay in between. The CDR3 is 16 amino acids. The CDR3 protein is CASSQDRWQINEKLFF. CDR3 DNA: TGTGCCAGCAGCCAAGACAGGTGGCAGATTAATGAAAAACTGTTTTTT.

This clonotype came up many times. The rearrangement uses TRBV20-1 and TRBJ2-5, with 7 bases fitting TRBD2. This CDR3 comprises 14 residues. J gave up 4 bases and V 0 bases, and 5 bases lay outside the gene matches. Germline V gene lookup returns CDR1 DFQATT and CDR2 SNEGSKA (reference sequence). CDR3 loop: CSAREGGGVETQYF. The CDR3 DNA follows: TGCAGTGCTAGAGAGGGGGGAGGGGTAGAGACCCAGTACTTC.

In its sample, this clonotype was seen a few times. J is TRBJ2-1 and V is TRBV29-1; D possibly corresponds to TRBD2 (6 bases). The CDR3 runs 13 residues. The V and J ends lost 0 bases and 10 bases respectively, with 13 bases between them. CDR1 is SQVTM, CDR2 ANQGSEA, per germline. The CDR3: CSVEEIQGGEQFF. The CDR3, as DNA: TGCAGCGTTGAAGAAATCCAGGGAGGAGAGCAGTTCTTC.

J is TRBJ2-1 and V is TRBV2, with D hard to call. Germline CDR1 and CDR2: SNHLY and FYNNEI. The CDR3 is 12 residues long. The ends were cut back, 7 bases at V and 2 bases at J, with 6 bases in the middle. Written as DNA, the CDR3 is TGTGCCAGCAAAGGGACCTACAATGAGCAGTTCTTC. Translated, it gives CASKGTYNEQFF.

The gene calls are TRBV3-1 and TRBJ2-5; TRBD1 aligns across 7 bases. With V trimmed by 4 bases and J by 5 bases, 10 bases remained unmatched. The CDR3 consists of 15 residues. Germline V gene sequence: CDR1 LGHDT, CDR2 YNNKEL (reference sequence). CDR3 amino acids: CASSPDGTDGETQYF. In DNA, the CDR3 is TGTGCCAGCAGCCCGGACGGGACAGATGGGGAGACCCAGTACTTC.

This clonotype was seen a few times. The CDR3 sequence: CASSSSLAGGPSSYNEQFF. The CDR3 nucleotides are TGTGCCAGCAGCTCCAGTTTAGCGGGAGGGCCAAGCTCCTACAATGAGCAGTTCTTC. J is TRBJ2-1 and V is TRBV5-4, with 11 positions matching TRBD2. In germline, CDR1 is SGHNT, CDR2 YYREEE (reference sequence). This CDR3 contains 19 residues. After removal of 3 bases from V and 0 bases from J, the junction contained 11 bases not matched to a gene.

The chain uses TRBV12-3 or TRBV12-4 and TRBJ2-2; 12 positions agree with TRBD2. Trimming at V came to 6 bases and at J to 3 bases, leaving 14 bases not matched to a gene. This CDR3 region has 19 residues. CDR3 nucleotide sequence: TGTGCCAGCAGCCATTTCGGACTAGCGGGGAAACTTCACACCGGGGAGCTGTTTTTT. It specifies CASSHFGLAGKLHTGELFF.

This clonotype was observed a few times. V is TRBV7-9 and J is TRBJ2-1, with 9 bases lining up with TRBD2. This CDR3 comprises 17 residues. Trimming at V came to 5 bases and at J to 2 bases, leaving 10 bases not matched to a gene. Germline V lookup: CDR1 SEHNR, CDR2 FQNEAQ (reference sequence). CDR3 protein: CASSLTGAGGTYNEQFF. CDR3 coding DNA: TGTGCCAGCAGCCTTACCGGGGCGGGAGGGACCTACAATGAGCAGTTCTTC.

The chain is built from TRBV29-1 and TRBJ1-1; TRBD1 might be the D (6 bases). The length of the CDR3 is 16 residues. V was pared by 4 bases and J by 0 bases, with 18 bases between. CDR1 is SQVTM and CDR2 is ANQGSEA in the germline V gene. The CDR3 DNA reads as TGCAGCGTTGGGGGGAGGGGGGCGCGTTTGAACACTGAAGCTTTCTTT. Translated, it gives CSVGGRGARLNTEAFF.

The chain joins TRBV27 to TRBJ2-5; TRBD2 matches 7 bases. V dropped 3 bases and J dropped 4; count of bases not matched to a gene: 8. Germline V gene data show CDR1 as MNHEY and CDR2 as SMNVEV (reference sequence). This CDR3 is 15 amino acids long. The CDR3 is CASSLRGRAGETQYF. The CDR3 DNA is TGTGCCAGCAGTTTGAGAGGGAGGGCCGGAGAGACCCAGTACTTC.

The chain employs TRBV19 and TRBJ1-1; D not certain. This CDR3 region has 14 residues. CDR1 and CDR2 from the germline V gene are LNHDA and SQIVND (reference sequence). V was clipped by 0 bases and J by 4 bases, with 9 bases between them. In nucleotides, the CDR3 is TGTGCCAGTAGTATAGATCTGACTGGCACTGAAGCTTTCTTT. Protein product: CASSIDLTGTEAFF.

The chain is built from TRBV27 and TRBJ2-7; 10 nucleotides match TRBD2. Trimming took 4 bases from V and 3 from J; bases not matched to a gene: 0. The CDR3 runs to 13 residues. Germline-derived CDR1 and CDR2 are MNHEY and SMNVEV (reference sequence). The CDR3 DNA is TGTGCCAGCAGTTGGACTAGCGGCTACGAGCAGTACTTC. Protein: CASSWTSGYEQYF.

This rearrangement joins TRBV20-1 to TRBJ2-7, with TRBD1 matching over 12 bases. Germline V gives CDR1 DFQATT, CDR2 SNEGSKA (reference sequence). The CDR3 runs to 14 residues. Trimming cost V 6 bases and J 6 bases; bases outside gene matches: 9. In DNA, the CDR3 is TGCAGTGCCAAGCCCCGGGACAGGGGGCGCGAGCAGTACTTC. Translated: CSAKPRDRGREQYF.

V usage is TRBV7-9 and J usage is TRBJ2-1; TRBD2 aligns across 7 bases. After removal of 5 bases from V and 8 bases from J, the junction contained 15 bases not matched to a gene. CDR1 SEHNR and CDR2 FQNEAQ come from the germline V gene (reference sequence). This CDR3 is built from 16 residues. Here the CDR3 reads CASSLRASGVFDEQFF. The CDR3 coding sequence is TGTGCCAGCAGCCTACGGGCTAGCGGAGTTTTCGATGAGCAGTTCTTC.

The table lists this clonotype with many counts. The V and J genes are TRBV12-3 or TRBV12-4 and TRBJ1-2; 7 nucleotides agree with TRBD1. The J segment lost 1 base and the V segment lost 10 bases, leaving 6 bases of the junction unmatched. There are 13 residues in the CDR3. As DNA, the CDR3 is TGTGCCACCAGGGGGGCCGTTAACTATGGCTACACCTTC. Encoded protein: CATRGAVNYGYTF.

The chain has TRBV2 and TRBJ2-7; D uncertain. The V end lost 0 bases, the J end lost 2 bases, and 2 bases lay between the germline ends. Germline assignment: CDR1 SNHLY and CDR2 FYNNEI. The CDR3 has 12 amino acids. The CDR3 sequence is CASSEATYEQYV. The CDR3 DNA follows: TGTGCCAGCAGTGAAGCGACCTACGAGCAGTACGTC.

V usage is TRBV6-1 and J usage is TRBJ1-6; 9 bases map to TRBD1. Germline V CDR1 and CDR2: MNHNS, SASEGT. The CDR3 length is 16 residues. V lost 1 base, J lost 7 bases, and 5 bases stayed unmatched. The CDR3 here is CASSEVPGQGNSPLHF. The CDR3, as DNA: TGTGCCAGCAGTGAAGTCCCGGGACAGGGAAATTCACCCCTCCACTTT.

The chain joins TRBV5-1 to TRBJ1-1; D is undetermined. Germline V gene sequence: CDR1 SGHRS, CDR2 YFSETQ. V was cut by 2 bases and J by 1 base, with 21 bases left in between. There are 18 residues in the CDR3. CDR3: CASSFLWQSPRRNTEAFF. The CDR3 DNA is TGCGCCAGCAGCTTTCTGTGGCAAAGCCCTAGGCGGAACACTGAAGCTTTCTTT.

This clonotype has only a few counts. The genes are TRBV5-1 and TRBJ2-3, with 7 bases that match TRBD2. The CDR3 loop spans 15 amino acids. With V trimmed by 4 bases and J by 1 base, 6 bases remained unmatched. In germline, CDR1 is SGHRS, CDR2 YFSETQ. The CDR3 reads CASSHRGDGTDTQYF. The CDR3 nucleotides read TGCGCCAGCAGCCACCGGGGGGACGGCACAGATACGCAGTATTTT.

In this sample, this clonotype turned up a few times. The chain couples TRBV20-1 to TRBJ2-1; 11 bases are a match to TRBD2. The ends lost 6 bases at V and 6 bases at J; junction bases unmatched: 10. CDR1 and CDR2 from the germline V gene are DFQATT and SNEGSKA (reference sequence). The CDR3 consists of 15 residues. CDR3 amino acids: CSAPPVLAGVNEQFF. The CDR3 nucleotides are TGCAGTGCCCCTCCCGTACTAGCGGGGGTCAATGAGCAGTTCTTC.

This clonotype showed up just a few times. The V and J genes are TRBV20-1 and TRBJ2-7, with D tentatively TRBD2 (5 bases). The CDR3 is 13 amino acids. Trimming left V 6 bases short and J 2 bases short, with 14 bases between. The V gene's germline CDR1 is DFQATT and CDR2 SNEGSKA (reference sequence). CDR3 sequence: CSAGRADTYEQYF. The CDR3, as DNA: TGCAGTGCCGGGCGGGCCGATACCTACGAGCAGTACTTC.

The chain has TRBV6-1 and TRBJ2-7; 8 positions match TRBD2. This CDR3 is 13 amino acids long. The V gene's germline CDR1 is MNHNS and CDR2 SASEGT. Trimming took 7 bases from V and 0 from J; bases not matched to a gene: 2. The DNA of the CDR3 is TGTGCCAGCATTGGGACTAGCTCCTACGAGCAGTACTTC. As protein: CASIGTSSYEQYF.

This clonotype was seen ten or more times. The rearrangement uses TRBV12-3 or TRBV12-4 and TRBJ2-5; possibly TRBD1 or TRBD2 for D (5 bases each). V shed 8 bases and J shed 5 bases, with 15 bases lying between them. The CDR3 consists of 13 residues. DNA of the CDR3: TGTGCCAGCTTAGGGGAGTTTGAGGAGACCCAGTACTTC. This encodes CASLGEFEETQYF.

This clonotype was seen at least ten times. This rearrangement joins TRBV5-1 to TRBJ1-1; tentative D call: TRBD1 (6 bases). From germline, CDR1 is SGHRS and CDR2 YFSETQ. The CDR3 has 13 amino acids. V was pared by 2 bases and J by 6 bases, with 11 bases between. CDR3 DNA: TGCGCCAGCAGCTTACAGGGAAGAGCTGAAGCTTTCTTT. It encodes CASSLQGRAEAFF. Full variable domain (outside the CDR3, taken from reference TRBV5-1 and TRBJ1-1): KAGVTQTPRYLIKTRGQQVTLSCSPISGHRSVSWYQQTPGQGLQFLFEYFSETQRNKGNFPGRFSGRQFSNSRSEMNVSTLELGDSALYLCASSLQGRAEAFFGQGTRLTVV.

This clonotype was found a few times. This chain uses TRBV4-1 with TRBJ2-3, with TRBD2 matching 8 bases. V lost 1 base and J lost 2; bases outside the gene matches: 5. Germline lookup yields CDR1 MGHRA and CDR2 YSYEKL. The length of the CDR3 is 16 residues. Written as DNA, the CDR3 is TGCGCCAGCAGCCAAGTAACTAGCGGACTCACAGATACGCAGTATTTT. Its protein product is CASSQVTSGLTDTQYF.

This clonotype was counted between two and nine times. V usage is TRBV4-1 and J usage is TRBJ2-3; TRBD1 is a possible D gene (5 bases). The CDR3 length is 16 residues. CDR1 and CDR2 (germline): MGHRA, YSYEKL. Trimming cost V 1 base and J 3 bases, with 14 bases left between them. CDR3 loop: CASSQGSGQGTDTQYF. The CDR3 nucleotides read TGCGCCAGCAGCCAAGGGAGTGGGCAGGGAACAGATACGCAGTATTTT.